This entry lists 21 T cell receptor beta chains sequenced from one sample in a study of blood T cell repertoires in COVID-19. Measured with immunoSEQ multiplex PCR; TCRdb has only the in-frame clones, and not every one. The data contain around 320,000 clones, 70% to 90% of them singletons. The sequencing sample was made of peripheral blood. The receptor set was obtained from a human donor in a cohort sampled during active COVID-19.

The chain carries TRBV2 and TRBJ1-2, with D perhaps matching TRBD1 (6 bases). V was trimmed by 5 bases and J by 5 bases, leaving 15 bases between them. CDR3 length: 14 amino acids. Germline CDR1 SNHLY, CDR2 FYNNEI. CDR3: CASSPDRLRYGYTF. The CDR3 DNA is TGTGCCAGCAGTCCGGACAGACTTCGGTATGGCTACACCTTC.

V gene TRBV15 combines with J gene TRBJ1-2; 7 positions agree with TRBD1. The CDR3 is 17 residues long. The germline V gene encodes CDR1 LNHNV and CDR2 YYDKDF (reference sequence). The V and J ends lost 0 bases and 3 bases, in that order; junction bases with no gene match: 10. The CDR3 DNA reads TGTGCCACCAGCAGAGATCCGACAGGGTCCCATTACTATGGCTACACCTTC. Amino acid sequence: CATSRDPTGSHYYGYTF.

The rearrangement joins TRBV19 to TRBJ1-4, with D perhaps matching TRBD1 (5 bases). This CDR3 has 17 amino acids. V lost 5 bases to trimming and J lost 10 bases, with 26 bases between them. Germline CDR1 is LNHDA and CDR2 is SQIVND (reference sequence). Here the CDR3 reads CASSLREPTTIHGKLFF. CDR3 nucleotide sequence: TGTGCCAGTAGTCTCAGGGAACCAACAACTATCCATGGAAAACTGTTTTTT.

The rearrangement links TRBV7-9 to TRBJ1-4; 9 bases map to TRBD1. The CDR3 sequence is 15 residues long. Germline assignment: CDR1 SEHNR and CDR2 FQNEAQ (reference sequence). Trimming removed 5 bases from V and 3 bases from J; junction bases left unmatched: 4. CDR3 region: CASSPGQGPNEKLFF. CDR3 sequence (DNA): TGTGCCAGCAGCCCGGGACAGGGACCTAATGAAAAACTGTTTTTT.

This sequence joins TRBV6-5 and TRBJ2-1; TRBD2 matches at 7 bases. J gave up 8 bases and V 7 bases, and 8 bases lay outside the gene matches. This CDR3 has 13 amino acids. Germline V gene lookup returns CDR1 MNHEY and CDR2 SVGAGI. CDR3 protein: CASTLAGEDEQFF. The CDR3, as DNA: TGTGCCAGCACCTTGGCGGGGGAGGATGAGCAGTTCTTC.

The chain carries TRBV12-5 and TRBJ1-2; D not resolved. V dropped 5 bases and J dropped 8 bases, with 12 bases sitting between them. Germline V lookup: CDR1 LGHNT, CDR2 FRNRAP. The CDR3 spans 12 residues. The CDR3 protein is CASGDNYGGYTF. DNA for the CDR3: TGTGCTAGTGGTGATAACTATGGGGGCTACACCTTC. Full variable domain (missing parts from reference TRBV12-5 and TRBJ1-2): DARVTQTPRHKVTEMGQEVTMRCQPILGHNTVFWYRQTMMQGLELLAYFRNRAPLDDSGMPKDRFSAEMPDATLATLKIQPSEPRDSAVYFCASGDNYGGYTFGSGTRLTVV.

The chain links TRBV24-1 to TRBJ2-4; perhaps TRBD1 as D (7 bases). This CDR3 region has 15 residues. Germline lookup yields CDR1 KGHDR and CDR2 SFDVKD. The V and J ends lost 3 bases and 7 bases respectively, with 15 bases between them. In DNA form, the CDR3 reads TGTGCCACCAGTGATCCTTCGGAGGGGGCGAACATTCAGTACTTC. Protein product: CATSDPSEGANIQYF.

In nucleotides, the CDR3 is TGTGCCAGCAGCCAATCTGGGCTTAACACTGAAGCTTTCTTT. Its translation is CASSQSGLNTEAFF. The chain has TRBV11-3 and TRBJ1-1, with D uncertain. Germline V gene sequence: CDR1 SGHNT, CDR2 YENEEA. The CDR3 runs to 14 residues. Trimming took off 5 bases at V and 2 bases at J, with 12 bases between the two ends.

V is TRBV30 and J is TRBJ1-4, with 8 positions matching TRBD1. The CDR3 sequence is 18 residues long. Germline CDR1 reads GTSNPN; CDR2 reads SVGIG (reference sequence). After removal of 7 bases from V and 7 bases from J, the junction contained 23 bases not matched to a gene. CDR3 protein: CASSETGGFSSFSEKLFF. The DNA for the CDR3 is TGTGCCTCCTCCGAAACAGGGGGTTTTTCCAGTTTCTCTGAAAAACTGTTTTTT. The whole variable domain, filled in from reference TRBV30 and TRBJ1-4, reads SQTIHQWPATLVQPVGSPLSLECTVEGTSNPNLYWYRQAAGRGLQLLFYSVGIGQISSEVPQNLSASRPQDRQFILSSKKLLLSDSGFYLCASSETGGFSSFSEKLFFGSGTQLSVL.

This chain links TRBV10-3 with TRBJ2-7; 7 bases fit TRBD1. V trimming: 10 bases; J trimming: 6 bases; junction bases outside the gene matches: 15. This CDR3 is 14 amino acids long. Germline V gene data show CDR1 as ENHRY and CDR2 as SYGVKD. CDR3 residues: CATHKQETGFEQYF. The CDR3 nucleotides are TGTGCCACCCACAAACAAGAGACAGGGTTCGAGCAGTACTTC.

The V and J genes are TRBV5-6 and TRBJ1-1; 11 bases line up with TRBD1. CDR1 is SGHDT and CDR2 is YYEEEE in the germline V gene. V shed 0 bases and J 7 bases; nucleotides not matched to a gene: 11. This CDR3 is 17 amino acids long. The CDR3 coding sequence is TGTGCCAGCAGCTTGGATCCCTCGGACAGGGGGCTGAATGAAGCTTTCTTT. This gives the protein CASSLDPSDRGLNEAFF.

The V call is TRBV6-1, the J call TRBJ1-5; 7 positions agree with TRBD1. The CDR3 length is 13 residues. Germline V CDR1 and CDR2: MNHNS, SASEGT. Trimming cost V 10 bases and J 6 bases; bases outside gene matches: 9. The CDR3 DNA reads TGTGCCACCGATACAGGGGCGCCTCAGCCCCAGCATTTT. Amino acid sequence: CATDTGAPQPQHF.

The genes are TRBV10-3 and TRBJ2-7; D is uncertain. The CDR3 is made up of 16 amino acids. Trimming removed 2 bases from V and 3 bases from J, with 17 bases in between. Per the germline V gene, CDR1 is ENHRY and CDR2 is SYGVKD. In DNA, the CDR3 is TGTGCCATCAGTGAGACCCTTGGCAGGAACAGCTACGAGCAGTACTTC. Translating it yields CAISETLGRNSYEQYF.

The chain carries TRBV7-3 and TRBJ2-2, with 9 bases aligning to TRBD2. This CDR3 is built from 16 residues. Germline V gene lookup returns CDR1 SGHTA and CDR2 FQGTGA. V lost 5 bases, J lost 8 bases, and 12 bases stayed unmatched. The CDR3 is CASSPGTSSLGGELFF. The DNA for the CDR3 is TGTGCCAGCAGCCCTGGGACTAGCTCGCTTGGGGGGGAGCTGTTTTTT.

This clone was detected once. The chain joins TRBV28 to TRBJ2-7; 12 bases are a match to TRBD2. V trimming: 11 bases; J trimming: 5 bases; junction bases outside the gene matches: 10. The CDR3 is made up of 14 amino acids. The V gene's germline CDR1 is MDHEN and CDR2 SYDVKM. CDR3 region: CAADSTSGGHEQYF. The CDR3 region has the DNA TGTGCCGCCGATTCGACTAGCGGGGGCCACGAGCAGTACTTC. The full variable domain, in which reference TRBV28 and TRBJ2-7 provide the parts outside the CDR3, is DVKVTQSSRYLVKRTGEKVFLECVQDMDHENMFWYRQDPGLGLRLIYFSYDVKMKEKGDIPEGYSVSREKKERFSLILESASTNQTSMYLCAADSTSGGHEQYFGPGTRLTVT.

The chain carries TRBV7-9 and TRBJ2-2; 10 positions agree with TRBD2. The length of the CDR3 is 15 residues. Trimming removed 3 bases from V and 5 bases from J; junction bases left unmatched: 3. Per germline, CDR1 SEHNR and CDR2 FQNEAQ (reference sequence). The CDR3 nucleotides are TGTGCCAGCAGCTTGGGACTAGCGTTAACCGGGGAGCTGTTTTTT. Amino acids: CASSLGLALTGELFF.

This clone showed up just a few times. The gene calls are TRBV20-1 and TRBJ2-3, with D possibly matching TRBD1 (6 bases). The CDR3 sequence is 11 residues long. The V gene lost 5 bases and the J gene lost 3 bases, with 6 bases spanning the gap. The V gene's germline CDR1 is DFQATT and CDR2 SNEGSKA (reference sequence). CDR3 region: CSADRTDTQYF. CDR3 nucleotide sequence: TGCAGTGCTGACAGGACAGATACGCAGTATTTT.

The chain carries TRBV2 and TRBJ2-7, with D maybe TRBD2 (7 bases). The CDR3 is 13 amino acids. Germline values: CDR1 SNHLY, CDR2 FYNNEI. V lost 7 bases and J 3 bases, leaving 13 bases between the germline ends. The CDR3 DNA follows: TGTGCCAGCAAGGGGGGGAACTTCTACGAGCAGTACTTC. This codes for CASKGGNFYEQYF.

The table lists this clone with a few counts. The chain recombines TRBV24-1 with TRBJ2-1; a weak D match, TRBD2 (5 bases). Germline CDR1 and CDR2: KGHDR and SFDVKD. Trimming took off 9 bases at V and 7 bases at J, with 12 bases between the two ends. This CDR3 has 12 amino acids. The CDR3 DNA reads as TGTGCCACCCGGAGTCCGGGGAATGAGCAGTTCTTC. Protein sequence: CATRSPGNEQFF.

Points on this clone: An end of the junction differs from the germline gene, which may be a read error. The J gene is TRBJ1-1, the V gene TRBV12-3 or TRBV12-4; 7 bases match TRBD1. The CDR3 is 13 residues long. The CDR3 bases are TGTGCCAGCAGTTTAGCAGGGGGCGCAGGAGTGGACTTT. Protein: CASSLAGGAGVDF.

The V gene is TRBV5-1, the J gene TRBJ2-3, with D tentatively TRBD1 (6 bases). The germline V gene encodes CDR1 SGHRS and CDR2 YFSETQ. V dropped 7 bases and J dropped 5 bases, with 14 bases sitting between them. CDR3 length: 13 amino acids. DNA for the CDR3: TGCGCCAGCTCCACAGGGCCAGGAGATACGCAGTATTTT. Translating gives CASSTGPGDTQYF.